The 29 T cell receptor beta chains given below trace back to one sample, sequenced in a study of tissue T cells after allogeneic stem cell transplantation. Sequencing was performed with immunoSEQ multiplex PCR; in TCRdb, only in-frame clones are kept and a portion is missing. This table holds about 50,000 clones, about 73% found once. Sequenced input: sorted cells pooled from one or two spleens. Receptors originate from a pool of C57BL/6 mice in good health.

Remarks on this clone: Mouse germline and gene names are used. The read terminates 1 residue before the CDR3 end, so the remaining end is supplied by the germline J gene. The chain joins TRBV3 to TRBJ2-3; D is undetermined. This CDR3 comprises 11 residues. V dropped 5 bases and J dropped 6 bases, with 6 bases sitting between them. Looked up from germline, CDR1 is SNHLY and CDR2 is FYNGKV (reference sequence). The covered CDR3 bases are TGTGCCAGCAGCGGTGGGGAAACGCTGTAT. Translating it yields CASSGGETLY. The whole CDR3 reads CASSGGETLYF. The full variable domain, in which reference TRBV3 and TRBJ2-3 provide the parts outside the CDR3, is GPKVLQIPSHQIIDMGQMVTLNCDPVSNHLYFYWYKQILGQQMEFLVNFYNGKVMEKSKLFKDQFSVERPDGSYFTLKIQPTALEDSAVYFCASSGGETLYFGSGTRLTVL.

A word on this clone: The gene names given are mouse names. The sequence runs out 1 residue before the end of the CDR3; the remainder is reconstructed from the germline J gene. V usage is TRBV16 and J usage is TRBJ2-7, with 9 bases identical to TRBD2. There are 13 residues in the CDR3. Germline trimming cut 1 base from V and 6 bases from J; bases unmatched to any gene: 1. Germline CDR1 and CDR2: SGHSA and FRNQAP. CDR3 sequence reads: CASSLGTGAEQYF. CDR3 bases read: TGTGCAAGCAGCTTAGGGACTGGGGCTGAACAGTAC.

About this clone itself: The listed genes are named as in mouse. The read stops 1 residue short of the end of the CDR3; the missing end is completed from the germline J gene. Other nucleotide sequences from this sample produce the same CDR3. The J gene is TRBJ2-3, the V gene TRBV3; D gene ambiguous. This CDR3 has 12 amino acids. Germline V CDR1 and CDR2: SNHLY, FYNGKV (reference sequence). Trimming shortened V by 5 bases and J by 0 bases, and 3 bases separated the two germline ends. The CDR3 DNA, read in part, is TGTGCCAGCAGCCCCAGTGCAGAAACGCTGTAT. This codes for CASSPSAETLY. The CDR3 as a whole reads CASSPSAETLYF.

This clone was seen a handful of times. Gene and germline names: mouse. The sequenced fragment ends 1 residue before the CDR3 boundary, so the rest is inferred from the germline J gene. This chain uses TRBV20 with TRBJ1-4; 8 bases align to TRBD1. The CDR3 is 13 residues long. Looked up from germline, CDR1 is GFQATS and CDR2 is STVNSAI. With 4 bases clipped from V and 3 bases from J, the junction kept 1 base outside the gene matches. The CDR3 bases that were read are TGTGGTGCTAACAGGGGGGCCAACGAAAGATTATTT. Translating it yields CGANRGANERLF. The whole CDR3 is CGANRGANERLFF.

With regard to this clone: Genes and germline come from the mouse. The read falls 1 residue short of the CDR3 end, and the missing part is taken from the germline J gene. The chain is built from TRBV15 and TRBJ2-7; 11 bases map to TRBD2. Trimming cost V 1 base and J 7 bases; bases outside gene matches: 6. Germline V gene lookup returns CDR1 SGHND and CDR2 FRSKSL. The CDR3 consists of 15 residues. Incomplete CDR3 DNA: TGTGCCAGCAGTTTAGTTACTGGGGGGGCGCAAGAACAGTAC. Its translation: CASSLVTGGAQEQY. The CDR3 in its entirety is CASSLVTGGAQEQYF. Complete variable domain (other parts from reference TRBV15 and TRBJ2-7): DAGVTQTPRHEVAEKGQTIILKCEPVSGHNDLFWYRQTKIQGLELLSYFRSKSLMEDGGAFKDRFKAEMLNSSFSTLKIQPTEPKDSAVYLCASSLVTGGAQEQYFGPGTRLTVL.

Note on this clone: The gene names here belong to mouse. The CDR3 is cut off 1 residue early in the read; its end comes from the germline J gene. The V gene is TRBV12-2, the J gene TRBJ2-5; 10 nucleotides line up with TRBD2. Germline V gene data show CDR1 as SGHLS and CDR2 as HYDKME. This CDR3 is built from 16 residues. With V trimmed by 4 bases and J by 0 bases, 6 bases remained unmatched. The CDR3 here is CASSRGTGDNQDTQYF. The DNA read from the CDR3 is TGTGCCAGCTCCCGCGGGACTGGGGATAACCAAGACACCCAGTAC.

In the case of this clone: Germline and genes: mouse. The CDR3 end lies 1 residue beyond the end of the read and is filled in from the germline J gene. The chain combines TRBV13-2 with TRBJ1-1, with 9 bases matching TRBD1. V shed 5 bases, J shed 1 base, and the junction held 0 bases outside the gene matches. This CDR3 spans 13 amino acids. Germline V gene lookup returns CDR1 NNHNN and CDR2 SYGAGS (reference sequence). The CDR3 loop reads CASGGQGNTEVFF. CDR3 bases read: TGTGCCAGCGGGGGACAGGGGAACACAGAAGTCTTC.

A word on this clone: These gene names are mouse names. The CDR3 loop reads CAWSLQGGVNERLFF. The part of the CDR3 DNA that was read is TGTGCCTGGAGTCTTCAGGGGGGGGTCAACGAAAGATTATTT. The genes are TRBV31 and TRBJ1-4; 7 bases match TRBD1. Read data end 1 residue before the CDR3 end; the end is taken from the germline J gene. CDR3 length: 15 amino acids. V lost 0 bases to trimming and J lost 4 bases; unmatched junction nucleotides: 5. Germline lookup yields CDR1 GKSSPN and CDR2 SITVG.

Worth noting for this clone: Genes and germline are mouse. Read data end 1 residue before the CDR3 end; the end is taken from the germline J gene. V usage is TRBV31 and J usage is TRBJ1-1; D might be TRBD1 (5 bases). The CDR3 is 15 residues long. Germline V CDR1 and CDR2: GKSSPN, SITVG. With 0 bases removed from V and 4 bases from J, the gap between germline ends came to 15 bases. This chain's CDR3 is CAWSLVGGRGTEVFF. CDR3 DNA, as far as it was read: TGTGCCTGGAGTCTAGTCGGGGGTAGAGGCACAGAAGTCTTC.

About this clone itself: Germline and genes: mouse. The observed sequence ends 1 residue before the CDR3 terminus, with the missing tail filled in from the germline J gene. The chain combines TRBV12-1 with TRBJ1-4; TRBD1 is a possible D gene (5 bases). This CDR3 is 15 amino acids long. With 4 bases removed from V and 0 bases from J, the gap between germline ends came to 11 bases. Germline lookup yields CDR1 SGHSN and CDR2 HYEKVE. The CDR3: CASSPRTFSNERLFF. The sequenced part of the CDR3 DNA is TGTGCCAGCTCCCCGAGGACATTTTCCAACGAAAGATTATTT.

This clone has just a few counts. The genes are named according to mouse. The read halts 1 residue ahead of the CDR3 end, with the missing end drawn from the germline J gene. The identical CDR3 is also encoded by other nucleotide sequences in the sample. The chain has TRBV4 and TRBJ2-4; D ambiguous. Trimming took off 5 bases at V and 0 bases at J, with 3 bases between the two ends. Germline CDR1 LGHDT, CDR2 YNNKQL (reference sequence). The CDR3 totals 12 residues. The CDR3: CASSPSQNTLYF. The CDR3 bases that were read are TGTGCCAGCAGCCCTAGTCAAAACACCTTGTAC.

A word on this clone: The genes and germline here are from mouse. The read terminates 1 residue before the CDR3 end, so the remaining end is supplied by the germline J gene. The chain links TRBV12-2 to TRBJ2-1, with D perhaps TRBD1 (6 bases). V gave up 3 bases and J gave up 3 bases, with 11 bases separating them. The germline CDR1 and CDR2 sequences are SGHLS and HYDKME. The CDR3 spans 14 residues. The CDR3 DNA, read in part, is TGTGCCAGCTCTTCACAGGGAGGCTATGCTGAGCAGTTC. Its protein product is CASSSQGGYAEQF. The CDR3 reads in full as CASSSQGGYAEQFF.

As to this clone: Mouse names are used for the genes. The sequence runs out 1 residue before the end of the CDR3; the remainder is reconstructed from the germline J gene. The rearrangement links TRBV4 to TRBJ2-4, with a weak D call TRBD2 (5 bases). Germline V gives CDR1 LGHDT, CDR2 YNNKQL (reference sequence). V lost 4 bases and J 5 bases, leaving 7 bases between the germline ends. The CDR3 length is 12 residues. CDR3 protein: CASSLDLNTLYF. The CDR3 DNA, read in part, is TGTGCCAGCAGCTTGGACTTAAACACCTTGTAC.

As concerns this clone: Gene names are the mouse ones. The read finishes 1 residue shy of the CDR3 end, and the germline J gene is used to complete it. The chain is built from TRBV19 and TRBJ2-7; D is undetermined. CDR1 FNHDT and CDR2 SITEND come from the germline V gene (reference sequence). Deletions cut 5 bases from V and 1 base from J, with 10 bases between. The CDR3 runs to 13 residues. The CDR3 bases that were read are TGTGCCAGCAGCCGAACGGGGTCCTATGAACAGTAC. Translating gives CASSRTGSYEQY. The CDR3 as a whole reads CASSRTGSYEQYF.

About this clone itself: The genes and germline here are from mouse. The CDR3 end lies 1 residue beyond the end of the read and is filled in from the germline J gene. This rearrangement joins TRBV13-1 to TRBJ1-1; TRBD1 aligns across 7 bases. Germline V CDR1 and CDR2: NSHNY, SYGAGN. The CDR3 sequence is 12 residues long. The junction had 4 bases not matched to a gene; V was cut back by 3 bases and J by 8 bases. The DNA read from the CDR3 is TGTGCCAGCAGTGGGACAGGAGGGGAAGTCTTC. Its protein is CASSGTGGEVF. The complete CDR3 sequence is CASSGTGGEVFF.

Regarding this clone: Gene names follow the mouse nomenclature. The CDR3 extends 1 residue past the end of the read, so its final part is completed from the germline J gene. This chain uses TRBV5 with TRBJ2-1; 10 bases are shared with TRBD2. V trimming: 4 bases; J trimming: 7 bases; junction bases outside the gene matches: 7. Per germline, CDR1 LGHNA and CDR2 YNLKQL (reference sequence). The CDR3 is 15 residues long. CDR3 in amino acids: CASSLDWGALAEQFF. CDR3 DNA (partial): TGTGCCAGCAGCCTAGACTGGGGGGCGCTGGCTGAGCAGTTC.

With regard to this clone: Gene names refer to mouse genes. The read is 1 residue too short to cover the CDR3 end, so that end is filled in from the germline J gene. The V call is TRBV12-2, the J call TRBJ2-7, with 8 positions matching TRBD2. With 0 bases clipped from V and 5 bases from J, the junction kept 5 bases outside the gene matches. The CDR3 spans 14 residues. Germline assignment: CDR1 SGHLS and CDR2 HYDKME. The CDR3 bases that were read are TGTGCCAGCTCTCTCGAGGGGGGGCGCGATGAACAGTAC. Translating it yields CASSLEGGRDEQY. The CDR3 reads in full as CASSLEGGRDEQYF.

As to this clone: Germline and genes: mouse. The CDR3 end is not reached by the read, which stops 1 residue before it; the germline J gene fills it in. The chain joins TRBV16 to TRBJ2-7; D perhaps matches TRBD1 (6 bases). The CDR3 loop spans 13 amino acids. Germline loops: CDR1 SGHSA, CDR2 FRNQAP. Trimming left V 5 bases short and J 3 bases short, with 11 bases between. Incomplete CDR3 DNA: TGTGCAAGCAGCCTCCGGACAGACTATGAACAGTAC. This encodes CASSLRTDYEQY. The full CDR3 protein is CASSLRTDYEQYF.

This clone was observed a handful of times. Gene names denote mouse genes. The CDR3 region is CASGDWGGATQYF. The part of the CDR3 DNA that was read is TGTGCCAGCGGGGACTGGGGGGGCGCCACCCAGTAC. This rearrangement joins TRBV13-2 to TRBJ2-5; 13 bases align to TRBD2. Sequencing ends 1 residue short of the CDR3 end; the germline J gene provides the rest. The CDR3 loop spans 13 amino acids. The germline gives CDR1 NNHNN, CDR2 SYGAGS (reference sequence). V shed 5 bases and J 8 bases; nucleotides not matched to a gene: 2.

As to this clone: Here the gene names and germline are mouse. The read halts 1 residue ahead of the CDR3 end, with the missing end drawn from the germline J gene. This rearrangement joins TRBV13-3 to TRBJ2-7, with 7 bases aligning to TRBD1. Germline V gives CDR1 NNHDY, CDR2 SYVADS. This CDR3 region has 14 residues. The V segment lost 2 bases and the J segment 2 bases; nucleotides outside the gene matches: 4. CDR3: CASSEPGQTYEQYF. The CDR3 bases that were read are TGTGCCAGCAGTGAACCGGGACAGACCTATGAACAGTAC.

Only one count was recorded for this clone. Any gene name here is a mouse gene name. With the read ending 1 residue before the CDR3 end, the germline J gene is used to fill in that end. Other DNA sequences from this sample encode an identical CDR3 as well. The chain joins TRBV19 to TRBJ2-3; 8 nucleotides line up with TRBD2. The ends lost 1 base at V and 0 bases at J; junction bases unmatched: 1. CDR1 is FNHDT and CDR2 is SITEND in the germline V gene (reference sequence). The CDR3 extends over 15 amino acids. CDR3 protein: CASSIWGGSAETLYF. The CDR3 bases that were read are TGTGCCAGCAGTATATGGGGGGGGAGTGCAGAAACGCTGTAT.

As to this clone: Each gene name is a mouse one. The CDR3 goes on 1 residue after the read ends, and that part is filled in from the germline J gene. The chain carries TRBV13-1 and TRBJ2-1, with 8 positions matching TRBD2. V dropped 1 base and J dropped 0; count of bases not matched to a gene: 3. CDR3 length: 16 amino acids. Germline values: CDR1 NSHNY, CDR2 SYGAGN. The part of the CDR3 DNA that was read is TGTGCCAGCAGTGATAAGGGGGGGGCTAACTATGCTGAGCAGTTC. As protein: CASSDKGGANYAEQF. The CDR3 reads in full as CASSDKGGANYAEQFF.

Regarding this clone: The gene names given are mouse names. The read ends 1 residue shy of where the CDR3 ends; the end is completed using the germline J gene. V usage is TRBV17 and J usage is TRBJ1-1; TRBD1 matches at 8 bases. The CDR3 sequence is 13 residues long. Trimming took 3 bases from V and 6 from J; bases not matched to a gene: 3. Germline values: CDR1 MNHDT, CDR2 YYDKIL. This CDR3 is CASSSQGQAEVFF. Partial CDR3 DNA: TGTGCTAGCAGTAGCCAGGGACAGGCAGAAGTCTTC.

For this clone: Mouse gene names and germline throughout. The read terminates 1 residue before the CDR3 end, so the remaining end is supplied by the germline J gene. This rearrangement joins TRBV3 to TRBJ1-1; D remains unclear. Trimming pared 3 bases from V and 0 bases from J, leaving 5 bases between. The CDR3 runs to 13 residues. CDR1 SNHLY and CDR2 FYNGKV come from the germline V gene (reference sequence). This CDR3 reads CASSFESNTEVFF. The CDR3 bases that were read are TGTGCCAGCAGCTTTGAGTCAAACACAGAAGTCTTC. Combining the CDR3 with reference TRBV3 and TRBJ1-1 gives the whole variable domain GPKVLQIPSHQIIDMGQMVTLNCDPVSNHLYFYWYKQILGQQMEFLVNFYNGKVMEKSKLFKDQFSVERPDGSYFTLKIQPTALEDSAVYFCASSFESNTEVFFGKGTRLTVV.

For this clone: Gene names are mouse gene names. With the read ending 1 residue before the CDR3 end, the germline J gene is used to fill in that end. This chain connects TRBV29 to TRBJ2-4; the D gene could be TRBD1 or TRBD2 (5 bases each). CDR1 and CDR2 (germline): MSHET, SYDVDS. This CDR3 comprises 13 residues. V lost 6 bases and J 1 base, leaving 8 bases between the germline ends. The CDR3 loop is CASRGPGQNTLYF. CDR3 bases read: TGTGCTAGCAGGGGACCCGGTCAAAACACCTTGTAC.

Worth noting for this clone: Gene names refer to mouse genes. The read terminates 1 residue ahead of where the CDR3 ends, so the germline J gene completes it. This rearrangement joins TRBV13-2 to TRBJ1-3, with 8 bases matching TRBD1. This CDR3 has 14 amino acids. Germline CDR1 and CDR2: NNHNN and SYGAGS (reference sequence). The V segment lost 5 bases and the J segment 0 bases; nucleotides outside the gene matches: 1. The sequenced part of the CDR3 DNA is TGTGCCAGCGGGGACAGGGCTTCTGGAAATACGCTCTAT. Encoded protein: CASGDRASGNTLY. The whole CDR3 is CASGDRASGNTLYF.

This clone appeared a few times. Mouse germline and gene names are used. The CDR3 end falls 1 residue outside the read, so it is completed with the germline J gene. The chain links TRBV5 to TRBJ2-7, with TRBD2 as a possible D gene (6 bases). CDR1 LGHNA and CDR2 YNLKQL come from the germline V gene (reference sequence). This CDR3 region has 15 residues. Trimming stripped 0 bases from V and 1 base from J, with 10 bases between. CDR3 sequence: CASSQESWGSYEQYF. The DNA read from the CDR3 is TGTGCCAGCAGCCAAGAGAGTTGGGGGTCCTATGAACAGTAC.

A word on this clone: Gene names are mouse gene names. The read stops 1 residue short of the end of the CDR3; the missing end is completed from the germline J gene. This chain uses TRBV13-2 with TRBJ1-6, with unresolved D. TRBJ1-6 is designated an ORF whose function remains uncertain. This CDR3 contains 15 residues. The germline gives CDR1 NNHNN, CDR2 SYGAGS (reference sequence). Trimming removed 0 bases from V and 4 bases from J, with 8 bases in between. The sequenced part of the CDR3 DNA is TGTGCCAGCGGTGATGCAGAACAATATAATTCGCCCCTCTAC. It yields the protein CASGDAEQYNSPLY. The whole CDR3 sequence is CASGDAEQYNSPLYF.

Concerning this clone itself: The gene names given are mouse names. The read gets to within 1 residue of the CDR3 end, and the germline J gene fills in the rest. The rearrangement uses TRBV2 and TRBJ2-7; 8 nucleotides match TRBD2. This CDR3 region has 16 residues. CDR1 LGHNA and CDR2 YSYQKL come from the germline V gene. The V and J ends lost 0 bases and 0 bases, in that order; junction bases with no gene match: 4. The sequenced part of the CDR3 DNA is TGTGCCAGCAGCCAAGAATGGGGGGGGAGCTCCTATGAACAGTAC. Amino acids: CASSQEWGGSSYEQY. The entire CDR3 is CASSQEWGGSSYEQYF.